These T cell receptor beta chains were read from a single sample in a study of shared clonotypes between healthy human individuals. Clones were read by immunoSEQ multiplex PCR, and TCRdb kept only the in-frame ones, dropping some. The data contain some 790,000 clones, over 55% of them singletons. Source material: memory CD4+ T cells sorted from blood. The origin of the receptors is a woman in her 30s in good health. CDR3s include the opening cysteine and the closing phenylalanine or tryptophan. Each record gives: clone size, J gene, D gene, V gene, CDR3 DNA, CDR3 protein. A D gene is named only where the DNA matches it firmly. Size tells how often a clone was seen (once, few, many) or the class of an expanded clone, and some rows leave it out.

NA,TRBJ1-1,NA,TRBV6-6,TGTGCCAGCAGGGACCAACATAGTGAAGCTTTCTTT,CASRDQHSEAFF
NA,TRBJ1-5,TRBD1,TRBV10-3,TGTGCCATCAGTGCGGGAGGGGGCATCGATAGCAATCAGCCCCAGCATTTT,CAISAGGGIDSNQPQHF
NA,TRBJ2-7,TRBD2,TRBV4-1,TGCGCCAGCAGCCAAGATGTGGTTAGCGGGAGCTCCTACGAGCAGTACTTC,CASSQDVVSGSSYEQYF
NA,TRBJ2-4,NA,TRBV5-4,TGTGCCAGCAGCTTGGTTCAGACGTACGGGGCCAAAAACATTCAGTACTTC,CASSLVQTYGAKNIQYF
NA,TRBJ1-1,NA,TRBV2,TGTGCCAGCAGTACCAGACAGTACACTGAAGCTTTCTTT,CASSTRQYTEAFF
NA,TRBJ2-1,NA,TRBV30,TGTGCCTGGAGTCGGGGTCCAAACAATGAGCAGTTCTTC,CAWSRGPNNEQFF
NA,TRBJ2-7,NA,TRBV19,TGTGCCAGTAAGTCAGCGGAGGGGGCCTACGAGCAGTACTTC,CASKSAEGAYEQYF
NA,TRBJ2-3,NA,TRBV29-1,TGCAGCGTTGAAGATGGAGGAACGAGCACAGATACGCAGTATTTT,CSVEDGGTSTDTQYF
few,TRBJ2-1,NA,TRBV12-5,TGTGCTAGTGGTTTAGCGGACAGCCTTGGGAATGAGCAGTTCTTC,CASGLADSLGNEQFF
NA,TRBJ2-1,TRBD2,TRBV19,TGTGCCAGTAAGGCCCGGGGCGGGAGGGGGAATGAGCAGTTCTTC,CASKARGGRGNEQFF
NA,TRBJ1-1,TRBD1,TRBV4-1,TGCGCCAGCAGCCAAGGACAGGGGCGAAACACTGAAGCTTTCTTT,CASSQGQGRNTEAFF
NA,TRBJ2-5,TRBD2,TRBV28,TGTGCCAGCACCAGCGGGATAGAAGAGACCCAGTACTTC,CASTSGIEETQYF
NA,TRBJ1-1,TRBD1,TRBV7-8,TGTGCCAGCAGCGCCGGGTCAGGGGGCGCTGGGTTTACTGAAGCTTTCTTT,CASSAGSGGAGFTEAFF
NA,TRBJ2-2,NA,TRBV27,TGTGCCAGCAGTTTGAACAGGGCTTCGGTCACCGGGGAGCTGTTTTTT,CASSLNRASVTGELFF
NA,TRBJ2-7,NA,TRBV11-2,TGTGCCAGCAGCTTGGGGGTTTCCCGGAACGAGCAGTACTTC,CASSLGVSRNEQYF
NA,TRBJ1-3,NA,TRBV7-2,TGTGCCAGCAGCTTAGGACCGCCAAGCTCTGGAAACACCATATATTTT,CASSLGPPSSGNTIYF
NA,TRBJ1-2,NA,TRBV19,TGTGCCAGTAGTATTAGGCCCTCCTCAAGAGGGTACCAATATGGCTACACCTTC,CASSIRPSSRGYQYGYTF
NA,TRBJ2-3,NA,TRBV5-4,TGTGCCAGCAGCTTGGTACCTAGCCGGGAGATCCCAGATACGCAGTATTTT,CASSLVPSREIPDTQYF
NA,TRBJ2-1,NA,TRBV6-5,TGTGCCAGCAGGGAACAAAGCACCTCCCTCAATGAGCAGTTCTTC,CASREQSTSLNEQFF
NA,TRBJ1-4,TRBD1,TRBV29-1,TGCAGCGCTGAGGGACAGGAGGATGAAAAACTGTTTTTT,CSAEGQEDEKLFF
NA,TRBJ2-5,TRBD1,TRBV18,TGTGCCAGCTCACCAGGGACAGAAGAGACCCAGTACTTC,CASSPGTEETQYF
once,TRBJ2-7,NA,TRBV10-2,TGCGCCAGCAGTGACAGGGCGATTTTCTACGAGCAGTACTTC,CASSDRAIFYEQYF
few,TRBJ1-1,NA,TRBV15,TGTGCCACCAGCAGAGGCCCGACTACTCACACTGAAGCTTTCTTT,CATSRGPTTHTEAFF
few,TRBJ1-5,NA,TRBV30,TGTGCCTGGAGTGTGAGGGCAGGGGGCAATCAGCCCCAGCATTTT,CAWSVRAGGNQPQHF
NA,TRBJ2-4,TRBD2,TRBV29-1,TGCAGCGTGAAGACTAGCGGAACAGCCAAAAGCATTCAGTACTTC,CSVKTSGTAKSIQYF
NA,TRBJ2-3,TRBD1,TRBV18,TGTGCCAGCTCTCAACGGACAGGGCATCGGACAGATACGCAGTATTTT,CASSQRTGHRTDTQYF
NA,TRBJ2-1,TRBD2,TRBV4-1,TGCGCCAGCAGCCAAGAGGGGACTAGGTACAATGAGCAGTTCTTC,CASSQEGTRYNEQFF
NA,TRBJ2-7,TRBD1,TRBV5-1,TGCGCCAGCAGCTTGGATGGGACAGGGCCCTACTACGAGCAGTACTTC,CASSLDGTGPYYEQYF
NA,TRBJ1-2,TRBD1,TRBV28,TGTGCCAGCAGCCCTTACGGGGAGGGGGCATACTATGGCTACACCTTC,CASSPYGEGAYYGYTF
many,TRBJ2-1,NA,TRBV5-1,TGCGCCAGCAGCTTGGCACCGGGGGCCTACAATGAGCAGTTCTTC,CASSLAPGAYNEQFF
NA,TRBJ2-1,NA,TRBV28,TGTGCCAGCAGTTTAAACCAAAACAATGAGCAGTTCTTC,CASSLNQNNEQFF
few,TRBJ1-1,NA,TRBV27,TGTGCCAGCAGCCCACAGGGTCTCGCGGCTGAAGCTTTCTTT,CASSPQGLAAEAFF
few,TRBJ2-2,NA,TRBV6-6,TGTGCCAGCTGTGTCGGGATGAACACCGGGGAGCTGTTTTTT,CASCVGMNTGELFF
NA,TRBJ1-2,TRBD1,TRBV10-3,TGTGCCATCAGTTCGCGGGACAGACCCTATGGCTACACCTTC,CAISSRDRPYGYTF
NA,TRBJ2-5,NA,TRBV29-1,TGCAGCGTTGTGAAGGGATCCGAGACCCAGTACTTC,CSVVKGSETQYF
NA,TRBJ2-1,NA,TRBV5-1,TGCGCCAGCAGCTCAGACAGGCCCGCCTACAATGAGCAGTTCTTC,CASSSDRPAYNEQFF
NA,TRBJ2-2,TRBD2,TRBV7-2,TGTGCCAGCAGCTCCCTTGGGGGGGTAGGCGGGGAGCTGTTTTTT,CASSSLGGVGGELFF
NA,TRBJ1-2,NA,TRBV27,TGTGCCAGCAGTTCCTCAGGGCTCCTATATGGCTACACCTTC,CASSSSGLLYGYTF